These T cell receptor beta chains were read from a single sample in a study of CD8+ T cells in alopecia areata. Measured with immunoSEQ multiplex PCR; TCRdb has only the in-frame clones, and not every one. The sample includes more than 95,000 clones, roughly two fifths of them seen just once. Sequencing was performed on CD4+ T cells sorted from blood. These receptors were obtained from a human donor with alopecia areata. The CDR3 runs from the conserved cysteine through the conserved F or W. D genes are given only for firm matches. Clone sizes are given selectively: once, few, many, or a class where the clone is expanded.

>TRBD2|.|TRBJ2-1|TRBV7-2|15
CASSLEVRGGYEQFF
TGTGCCAGCAGCTTAGAGGTGCGGGGAGGGTATGAGCAGTTCTTC
>TRBD1|few|TRBJ1-1|TRBV19|14
CASSTRTGNTEAFF
TGTGCCAGTAGTACAAGGACAGGGAACACTGAAGCTTTCTTT
>.|.|TRBJ1-5|TRBV2|12
CASSVPGQPQHF
TGTGCCAGCAGTGTACCAGGGCAGCCCCAGCATTTT
>TRBD2|.|TRBJ2-7|TRBV29-1|15
CSVEGLAGNSYEQYF
TGCAGCGTTGAGGGACTAGCGGGGAACTCCTACGAGCAGTACTTC
>TRBD1|.|TRBJ1-2|TRBV7-2|15
CASSPTGTGGYGYTF
TGTGCCAGCAGCCCTACCGGGACAGGGGGCTATGGCTACACCTTC
>TRBD1|once|TRBJ2-7|TRBV18|15
CASSPLGTGNYEQYF
TGTGCCAGCTCACCCCTCGGGACAGGGAACTACGAGCAGTACTTC
>.|.|TRBJ1-3|TRBV5-6|13
CASSRILGNTIYF
TGTGCCAGCAGTAGGATCCTCGGAAACACCATATATTTT
>.|few|TRBJ2-7|TRBV10-3|16
CAISETGRGSSYEQYF
TGTGCCATCAGTGAGACCGGACGGGGGAGCTCCTACGAGCAGTACTTC
>TRBD2|.|TRBJ2-1|TRBV7-2|15
CASSLRLAGDNEQFF
TGTGCCAGCAGCTTAAGACTAGCGGGGGACAATGAGCAGTTCTTC
>TRBD2|few|TRBJ2-7|TRBV29-1|14
CSVERLAGAREQYF
TGCAGCGTTGAGAGGCTAGCGGGAGCGAGGGAGCAGTACTTC
>.|.|TRBJ2-7|TRBV7-9|14
CASSLGTGPYEQYF
TGTGCCAGCAGCTTAGGCACGGGACCCTACGAGCAGTACTTC
>.|.|TRBJ1-1|TRBV9|13
CASSVAARAEAFF
TGTGCCAGCAGCGTAGCGGCAAGGGCTGAAGCTTTCTTT
>TRBD2|few|TRBJ2-7|TRBV7-9|14
CASSSTSGRYEQYF
TGTGCCAGCAGCTCGACTAGCGGGAGATACGAGCAGTACTTC
>.|.|TRBJ2-7|TRBV28|14
CASPGPGLTYEQYF
TGTGCCAGCCCCGGGCCGGGACTTACCTACGAGCAGTACTTC
>.|many|TRBJ2-1|TRBV28|15
CASSQGRAGGDEQFF
TGTGCCAGCAGCCAGGGACGGGCCGGCGGGGATGAGCAGTTCTTC
>.|.|TRBJ2-7|TRBV29-1|13
CSVARDSSYEQYF
TGCAGCGTTGCGCGGGACAGCTCCTACGAGCAGTACTTC
>.|few|TRBJ2-3|TRBV7-2|14
CASSQGRETYTQYF
TGTGCCAGCAGCCAGGGGAGGGAGACTTATACGCAGTATTTT
>.|few|TRBJ2-3|TRBV28|11
CASMRGDTQYF
TGTGCCAGCATGAGGGGAGATACGCAGTATTTT
>.|few|TRBJ1-2|TRBV18|11
CASSPEDGYTF
TGTGCCAGCTCACCAGAGGATGGCTACACCTTC
>.|.|TRBJ2-1|TRBV27|13
CASSASSYNEQFF
TGTGCCAGCAGTGCAAGCTCCTACAATGAGCAGTTCTTC
>.|few|TRBJ2-7|TRBV20-1|11
CSASTLEEQYF
TGCAGTGCTAGCACGTTAGAGGAGCAGTACTTC
>.|.|TRBJ2-1|TRBV2|14
CASSEAWSVSEQFF
TGTGCCAGCAGTGAAGCTTGGAGTGTCAGTGAGCAGTTCTTC
>.|few|TRBJ2-3|TRBV30|11
CAWTGADTQYF
TGTGCCTGGACAGGGGCAGATACGCAGTATTTT
>.|.|TRBJ2-7|TRBV28|11
CASSLTRKQYF
TGTGCCAGCAGTTTAACTAGAAAGCAGTACTTC
>TRBD1|few|TRBJ2-1|TRBV29-1|17
CSVEGVGTTGVYNEQFF
TGCAGCGTTGAGGGCGTTGGAACAACAGGGGTTTACAATGAGCAGTTCTTC
>.|.|TRBJ2-1|TRBV9|12
CASSRGINEQFF
TGTGCCAGCTCAAGGGGTATCAATGAGCAGTTCTTC
>TRBD1|.|TRBJ1-6|TRBV7-2|14
CASSFGTVNSPLHF
TGTGCCAGCAGCTTCGGGACAGTTAATTCACCCCTCCACTTT
>.|few|TRBJ1-2|TRBV29-1|12
CSVAGQHYGYTF
TGCAGCGTTGCCGGACAGCACTATGGCTACACCTTC
>.|.|TRBJ2-3|TRBV2|14
CASSERVSTDTQYF
TGTGCCAGCAGTGAAAGGGTTAGCACAGATACGCAGTATTTT
>.|few|TRBJ2-3|TRBV29-1|12
CSVDGYPDTQYF
TGCAGCGTTGACGGTTACCCGGATACGCAGTATTTT
>.|few|TRBJ2-7|TRBV6-5|14
CASSYSGTNYEQYF
TGTGCCAGCAGTTACTCCGGGACGAACTACGAGCAGTACTTC